This TCR beta chain stems from a study of T cell responses to AZD1222 COVID-19 vaccine. Study-wide results and limits: There were repertoire samples only from the period after the peak T cell response.

This CDR3 contains 16 residues. V was cut by 0 bases and J by 8 bases, with 16 bases left in between. Per the germline V gene, CDR1 is MGHRA and CDR2 is YSYEKL. Comment on this clone: Antigen: not known.

Assay used: immunoSEQ multiplex PCR; TCRdb lists only in-frame clones, some missing. This sample has 100,000 to 150,000 clones, with roughly 93% found just once. V and J are TRBV4-1 and TRBJ1-4; D ambiguous. The TCR sequence derives from an adult who received the AZD1222 COVID-19 vaccine. This material consisted of peripheral blood, taken 28 days after the second AZD1222 dose. The chain's CDR3 is CASSQDRSRGWEKLFF. CDR3 bases: TGCGCCAGCAGCCAAGATCGTTCCCGGGGTTGGGAAAAACTGTTTTTT.